Each of the 7 T cell receptor beta chains below was sequenced from the same sample in a study of blood T cell repertoires in COVID-19. Only in-frame clones appear in the TCRdb table, and some are missing; sequencing was by immunoSEQ multiplex PCR. The sample consists of 100,000 to 150,000 clones, 88% of them appearing once. Specimen: peripheral blood. These receptors all stem from a man aged 50 or older with acute or convalescent COVID-19.

The chain has TRBV28 and TRBJ1-2; possibly TRBD1 for D (5 bases). Germline values: CDR1 MDHEN, CDR2 SYDVKM. V lost 2 bases and J lost 7, with 8 bases in between. CDR3 length: 12 residues. CDR3 in amino acids: CASSLPGGGYTF. Written as DNA, the CDR3 is TGTGCCAGCAGTTTACCGGGGGGTGGCTACACCTTC.

This chain uses TRBV6-5 with TRBJ1-2; 8 nucleotides line up with TRBD1. The V segment lost 4 bases and the J segment 8 bases; nucleotides outside the gene matches: 6. Germline V gene data show CDR1 as MNHEY and CDR2 as SVGAGI. This CDR3 region has 13 residues. CDR3 amino acids: CASSSPDREGYTF. The CDR3 bases are TGTGCCAGCAGTTCCCCGGACAGGGAAGGCTACACCTTC.

This clone was recorded a few times. The chain recombines TRBV19 with TRBJ1-1, with D perhaps TRBD1 (5 bases). Germline lookup yields CDR1 LNHDA and CDR2 SQIVND (reference sequence). CDR3 length equals 14 residues. V was trimmed by 1 base and J by 1 base, leaving 7 bases between them. The chain's CDR3 is CASSIAGRNTEAFF. The CDR3 nucleotides are TGTGCCAGTAGTATAGCAGGGCGGAACACTGAAGCTTTCTTT.

The chain joins TRBV5-1 to TRBJ2-3; TRBD1 matches 8 bases. The J segment lost 4 bases and the V segment lost 4 bases, leaving 8 bases of the junction unmatched. The germline CDR1 and CDR2 sequences are SGHRS and YFSETQ. The CDR3 runs to 15 residues. The CDR3 loop is CASSPGTGLADTQYF. The CDR3 DNA is TGCGCCAGCAGCCCCGGGACAGGACTTGCAGATACGCAGTATTTT.

The CDR3 sequence: CASTRRQGLDQPQHF. DNA of the CDR3: TGTGCCAGCACCCGGCGACAGGGGTTAGATCAGCCCCAGCATTTT. J is TRBJ1-5 and V is TRBV5-6; TRBD1 matches 8 bases. Germline V gene sequence: CDR1 SGHDT, CDR2 YYEEEE. Unmatched junction bases numbered 10, after V lost 6 bases and J lost 5 bases. This CDR3 is 15 amino acids long.

The J gene is TRBJ1-2, the V gene TRBV27; the match to TRBD1 covers 10 bases. This CDR3 region has 17 residues. The germline gives CDR1 MNHEY, CDR2 SMNVEV (reference sequence). V gave up 4 bases and J gave up 0 bases; unmatched junction bases: 8. The CDR3 DNA is TGTGCCAGCAGTTCACTGCGACAGGGGGCCGCTAACTATGGCTACACCTTC. Protein: CASSSLRQGAANYGYTF.

The CDR3 loop reads CASVISGGYYGYTF. CDR3 nucleotides: TGTGCCAGCGTCATATCGGGGGGGTACTATGGCTACACCTTC. This sequence joins TRBV5-5 and TRBJ1-2, with D possibly TRBD1 on 5 matching bases. Per the germline V gene, CDR1 is SGHKS and CDR2 is YYEKEE (reference sequence). This CDR3 is 14 amino acids long. V was clipped by 7 bases and J by 3 bases, with 16 bases between them.